This T cell receptor beta chain came from a study of T cell responses to AZD1222 COVID-19 vaccine. CDR1 LNHDA and CDR2 SQIVND come from the germline V gene (reference sequence). The ends were cut back, 3 bases at V and 6 bases at J, with 13 bases in the middle. This CDR3 has 14 residues. The study, taken as a whole, reports: Among those given AZD1222, only six were seropositive at baseline.

Note on this clone: Its antigen is still unknown.

Clones were read by immunoSEQ multiplex PCR, and TCRdb kept only the in-frame ones, dropping some. This sample has approximately 70,000 clones, with 65% to 90% found just once. The V and J genes are TRBV19 and TRBJ2-3; no firm D call. The origin of this receptor is an adult in good health. The starting material was peripheral blood, obtained on day 0 of AZD1222 vaccination. The CDR3 reads CASSMALLRDTQYF. In DNA, the CDR3 is TGTGCCAGTAGTATGGCCCTGCTGCGTGATACGCAGTATTTT.